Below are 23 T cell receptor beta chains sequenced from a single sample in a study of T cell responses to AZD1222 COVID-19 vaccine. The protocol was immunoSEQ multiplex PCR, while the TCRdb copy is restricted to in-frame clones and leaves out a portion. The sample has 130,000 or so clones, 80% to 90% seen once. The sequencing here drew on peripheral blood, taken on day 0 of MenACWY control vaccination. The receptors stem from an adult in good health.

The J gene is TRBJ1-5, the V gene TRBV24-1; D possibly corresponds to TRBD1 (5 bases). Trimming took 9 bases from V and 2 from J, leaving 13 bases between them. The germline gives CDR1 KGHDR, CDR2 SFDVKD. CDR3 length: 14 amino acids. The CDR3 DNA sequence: TGTGCCACCCGAGGGAGGGGTGGCAATCAGCCCCAGCATTTT. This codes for CATRGRGGNQPQHF.

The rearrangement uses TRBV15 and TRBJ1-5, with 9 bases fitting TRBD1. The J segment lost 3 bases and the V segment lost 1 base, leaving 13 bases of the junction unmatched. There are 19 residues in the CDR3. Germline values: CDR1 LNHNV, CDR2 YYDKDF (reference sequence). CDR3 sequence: CATSRGLGGQGATNQPQHF. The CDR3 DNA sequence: TGTGCCACCAGCAGAGGCCTGGGGGGACAGGGCGCTACCAATCAGCCCCAGCATTTT.

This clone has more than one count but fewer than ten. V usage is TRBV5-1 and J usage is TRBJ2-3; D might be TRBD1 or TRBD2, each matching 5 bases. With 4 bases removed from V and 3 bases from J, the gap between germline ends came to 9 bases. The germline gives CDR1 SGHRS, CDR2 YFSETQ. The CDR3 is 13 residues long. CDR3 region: CASSRDATDTQYF. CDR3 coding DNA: TGCGCCAGCAGCAGGGACGCAACAGATACGCAGTATTTT.

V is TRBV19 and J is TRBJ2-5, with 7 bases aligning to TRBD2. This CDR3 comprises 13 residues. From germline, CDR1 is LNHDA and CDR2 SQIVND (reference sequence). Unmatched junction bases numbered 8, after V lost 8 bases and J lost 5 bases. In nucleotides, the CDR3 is TGTGCCAGTGGGAGGGACCCAGGGGAGACCCAGTACTTC. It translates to CASGRDPGETQYF.

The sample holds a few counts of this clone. The CDR3 spells CASSGRVGGELFF. CDR3 nucleotides: TGTGCCAGCAGCGGACGTGTGGGCGGGGAGCTGTTTTTT. This chain uses TRBV7-8 with TRBJ2-2; D unclear. In germline, CDR1 is SGHVS, CDR2 FQNEAQ. V lost 5 bases to trimming and J lost 7 bases, with 11 bases between them. The CDR3 sequence is 13 residues long.

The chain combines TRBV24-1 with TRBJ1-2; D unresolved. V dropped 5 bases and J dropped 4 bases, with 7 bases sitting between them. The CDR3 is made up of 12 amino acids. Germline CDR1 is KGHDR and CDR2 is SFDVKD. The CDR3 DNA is TGTGCCACCAGTGGGGGAACCTATGGCTACACCTTC. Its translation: CATSGGTYGYTF.

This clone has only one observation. The chain's CDR3 is CASSLGTRRHQPQHF. In DNA form, the CDR3 reads TGTGCCAGCAGCTTGGGAACCCGAAGGCATCAGCCCCAGCATTTT. The chain carries TRBV5-6 and TRBJ1-5, with unresolved D. The V and J ends lost 0 bases and 5 bases respectively, with 12 bases between them. Germline CDR1 is SGHDT and CDR2 is YYEEEE. The CDR3 is 15 amino acids.

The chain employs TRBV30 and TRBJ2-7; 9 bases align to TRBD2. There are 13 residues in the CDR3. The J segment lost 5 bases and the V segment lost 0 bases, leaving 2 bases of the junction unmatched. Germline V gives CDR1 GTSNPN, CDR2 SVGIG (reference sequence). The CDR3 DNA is TGTGCCTGGAGTGTAGCGGGAGGTGACGAGCAGTACTTC. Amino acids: CAWSVAGGDEQYF.

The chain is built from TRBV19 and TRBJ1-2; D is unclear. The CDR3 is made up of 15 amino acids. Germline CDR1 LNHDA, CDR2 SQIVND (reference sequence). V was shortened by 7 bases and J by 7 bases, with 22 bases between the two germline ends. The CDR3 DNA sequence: TGTGCCAGTATCATCAGCTCGTACCCTTTTGGTGGCTACACCTTC. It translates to CASIISSYPFGGYTF.

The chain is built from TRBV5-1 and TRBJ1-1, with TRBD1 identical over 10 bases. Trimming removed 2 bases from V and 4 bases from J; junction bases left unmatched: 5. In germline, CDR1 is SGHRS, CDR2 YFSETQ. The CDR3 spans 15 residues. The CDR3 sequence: CASSFGGQGFTEAFF. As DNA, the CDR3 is TGCGCCAGCAGCTTTGGGGGACAGGGGTTCACTGAAGCTTTCTTT.

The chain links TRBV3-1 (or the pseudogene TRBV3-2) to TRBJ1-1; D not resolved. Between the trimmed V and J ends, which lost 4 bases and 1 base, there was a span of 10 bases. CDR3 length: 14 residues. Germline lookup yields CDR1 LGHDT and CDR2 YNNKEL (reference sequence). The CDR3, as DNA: TGTGCCAGCAGCCCCACGGCAGGGAACACTGAAGCTTTCTTT. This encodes CASSPTAGNTEAFF.

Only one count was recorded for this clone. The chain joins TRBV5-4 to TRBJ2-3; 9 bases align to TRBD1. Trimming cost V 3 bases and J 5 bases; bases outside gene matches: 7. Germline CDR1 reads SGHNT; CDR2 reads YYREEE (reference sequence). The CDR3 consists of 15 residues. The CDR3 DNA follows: TGTGCCAGCAGCTACCGGGACAGGGCTCAAGATACGCAGTATTTT. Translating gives CASSYRDRAQDTQYF.

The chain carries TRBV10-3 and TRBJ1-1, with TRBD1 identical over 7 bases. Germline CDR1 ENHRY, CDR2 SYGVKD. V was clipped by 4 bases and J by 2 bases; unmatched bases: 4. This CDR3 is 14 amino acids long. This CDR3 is CAISAQGGNTEAFF. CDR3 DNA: TGTGCCATCAGTGCGCAGGGGGGAAACACTGAAGCTTTCTTT.

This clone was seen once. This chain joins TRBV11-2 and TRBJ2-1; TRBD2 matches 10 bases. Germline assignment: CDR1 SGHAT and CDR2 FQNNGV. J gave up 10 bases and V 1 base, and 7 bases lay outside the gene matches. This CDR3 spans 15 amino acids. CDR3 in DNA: TGTGCCAGCAGCTTAGGTAGCGGGAGGAGTCGCGAGCAGTTCTTC. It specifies CASSLGSGRSREQFF.

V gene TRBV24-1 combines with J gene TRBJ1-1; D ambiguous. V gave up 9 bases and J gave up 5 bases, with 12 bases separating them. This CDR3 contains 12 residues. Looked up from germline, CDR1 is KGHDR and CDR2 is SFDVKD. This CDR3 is CATLYVGTEAFF. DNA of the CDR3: TGTGCCACCTTGTATGTGGGGACTGAAGCTTTCTTT.

CDR3 DNA sequence: TGTGCCAGCAGCCTCGGGACTAGCGGGTCCTACAATGAGCAGTTCTTC. This gives the protein CASSLGTSGSYNEQFF. The V and J genes are TRBV5-8 and TRBJ2-1; 12 bases are a match to TRBD2. V trimming: 4 bases; J trimming: 1 base; junction bases outside the gene matches: 3. The CDR3 consists of 16 residues. CDR1 and CDR2 (germline): SGHTS, YDEGEE.

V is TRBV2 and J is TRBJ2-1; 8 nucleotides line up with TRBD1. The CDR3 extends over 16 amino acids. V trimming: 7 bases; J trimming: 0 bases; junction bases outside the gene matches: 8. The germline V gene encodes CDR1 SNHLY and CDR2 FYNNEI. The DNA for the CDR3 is TGTGCCAGCACGGCACCTCAGGGGGCCTCCTACAATGAGCAGTTCTTC. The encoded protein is CASTAPQGASYNEQFF.

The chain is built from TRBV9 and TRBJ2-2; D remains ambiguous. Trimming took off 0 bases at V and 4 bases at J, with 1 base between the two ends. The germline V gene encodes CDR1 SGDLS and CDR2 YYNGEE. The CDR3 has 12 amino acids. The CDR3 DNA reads TGTGCCAGCAGCGTAGGCACCGGGGAGCTGTTTTTT. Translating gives CASSVGTGELFF.

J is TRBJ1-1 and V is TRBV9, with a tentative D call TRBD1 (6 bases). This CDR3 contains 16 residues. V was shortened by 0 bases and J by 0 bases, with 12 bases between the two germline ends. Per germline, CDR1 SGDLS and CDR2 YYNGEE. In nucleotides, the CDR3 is TGTGCCAGCAGCGTAGTGCAGGGGAGGGTGAACACTGAAGCTTTCTTT. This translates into CASSVVQGRVNTEAFF.

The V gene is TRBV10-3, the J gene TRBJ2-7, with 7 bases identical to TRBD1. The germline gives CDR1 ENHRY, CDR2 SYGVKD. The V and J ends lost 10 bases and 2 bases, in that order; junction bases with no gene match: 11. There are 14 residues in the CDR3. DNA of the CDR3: TGTGCCACCGGCCCTGGGGACAGAGCCTACGAGCAGTACTTC. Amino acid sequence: CATGPGDRAYEQYF.

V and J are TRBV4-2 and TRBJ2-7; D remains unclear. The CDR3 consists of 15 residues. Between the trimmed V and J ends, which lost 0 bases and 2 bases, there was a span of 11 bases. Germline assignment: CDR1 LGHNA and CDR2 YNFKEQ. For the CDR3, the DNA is TGTGCCAGCAGCCAAGAATACGCTGGCACCTACGAGCAGTACTTC. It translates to CASSQEYAGTYEQYF.

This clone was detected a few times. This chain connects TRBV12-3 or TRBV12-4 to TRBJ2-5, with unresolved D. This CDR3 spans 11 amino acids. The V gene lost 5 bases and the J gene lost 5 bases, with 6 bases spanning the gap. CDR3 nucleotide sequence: TGTGCCAGCAGTCCCCTTGAGACCCAGTACTTC. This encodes CASSPLETQYF.

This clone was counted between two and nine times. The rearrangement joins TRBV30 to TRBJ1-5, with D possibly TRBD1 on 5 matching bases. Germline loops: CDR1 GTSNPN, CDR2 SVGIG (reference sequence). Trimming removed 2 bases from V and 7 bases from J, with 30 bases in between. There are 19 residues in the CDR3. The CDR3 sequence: CAWSSSPGARSVAGQPQHF. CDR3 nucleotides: TGTGCCTGGAGTTCCTCCCCCGGGGCGCGAAGTGTGGCAGGGCAGCCCCAGCATTTT.